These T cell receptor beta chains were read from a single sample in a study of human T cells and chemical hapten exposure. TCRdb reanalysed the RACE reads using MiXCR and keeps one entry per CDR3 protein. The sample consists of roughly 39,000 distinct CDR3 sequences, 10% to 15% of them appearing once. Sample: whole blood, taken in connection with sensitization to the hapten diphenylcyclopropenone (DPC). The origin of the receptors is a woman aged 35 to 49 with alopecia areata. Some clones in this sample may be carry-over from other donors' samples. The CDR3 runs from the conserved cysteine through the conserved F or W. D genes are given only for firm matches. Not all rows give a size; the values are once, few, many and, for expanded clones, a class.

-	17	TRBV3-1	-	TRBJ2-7	TGTGCCAGCAGCTTCACCCCTCTGGGCCGAAAGATATACGAGCAGTACTTC	CASSFTPLGRKIYEQYF
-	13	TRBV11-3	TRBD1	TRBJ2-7	TGTGCCAGCAGCCCCAGACAGGGAGACGAGCAGTACTTC	CASSPRQGDEQYF
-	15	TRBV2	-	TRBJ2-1	TGTGCCAGCAGTGTATCGGGGTTATCCTACAATGAGCAGTTCTTC	CASSVSGLSYNEQFF
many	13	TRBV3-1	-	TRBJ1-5	TGTGCCAGCAGCCAAGAGGAGAATCAGCCCCAGCATTTT	CASSQEENQPQHF
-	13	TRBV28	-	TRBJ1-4	TGTGCCAGCACCAGGGCGGCTAATGAAAAACTGTTTTTT	CASTRAANEKLFF
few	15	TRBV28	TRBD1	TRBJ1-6	TGTGCCAGCAGTCCCGGGACAGGGGGCAAGGCACCCCTCCACTTT	CASSPGTGGKAPLHF
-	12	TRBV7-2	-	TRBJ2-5	TGTGCCAGCACCGTACAAGTAGGGACCCAGTACTTC	CASTVQVGTQYF
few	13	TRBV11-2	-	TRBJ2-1	TGTGCCAGCACCCCTCATGAGGGCAATGAGCAGTTCTTC	CASTPHEGNEQFF
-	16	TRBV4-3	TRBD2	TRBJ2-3	TGCGCCAGCAGCCAAGGAGGGGACTACCTCACAGATACGCAGTATTTT	CASSQGGDYLTDTQYF
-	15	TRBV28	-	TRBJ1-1	TGTGCCAGCAGTCCCTCGGGAGGGGGAATCCCTGAAGCTTTCTTT	CASSPSGGGIPEAFF
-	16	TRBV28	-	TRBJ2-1	TGTGCCAGCAGAGACCCTTTGGTTATCTCCTACAATGAGCAGTTCTTC	CASRDPLVISYNEQFF
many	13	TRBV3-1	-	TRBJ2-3	TGTGCCAGCAGCCCTGGACGGAGGGATACGCAGTATTTT	CASSPGRRDTQYF
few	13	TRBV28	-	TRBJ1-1	TGTGCCAGCAGTTTTGGGGCGAACACTGAAGCTTTCTTT	CASSFGANTEAFF
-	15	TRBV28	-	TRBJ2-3	TGTGCCAGCACTACGGGGGCAGGGGAGATAGATACGCAGTATTTT	CASTTGAGEIDTQYF